These 5 T cell receptor beta chains were sequenced from one sample in a study of Ad26.COV2.S vaccination and SARS-CoV-2 variants. TCRdb keeps only in-frame clones here, not all; method: immunoSEQ multiplex PCR. The sample holds a few hundred thousand clones, 90% seen once. Treatment specified: some 20 received Ad26.COV2.S at low or high dose, single or two shots; about 5 received placebo; per-sample allocation not given. Sampling took place 63 days after the first vaccine or placebo injection. The sample in question was peripheral blood, obtained in a trial of Ad26.COV2.S vaccine versus placebo. The receptors derive from a person aged 18 to 65 who received the Ad26.COV2.S COVID-19 vaccine or a placebo.

The chain couples TRBV6-6 to TRBJ2-7, with TRBD2 identical over 9 bases. The CDR3 is made up of 16 amino acids. The germline V gene has CDR1 MNHNY and CDR2 SVGAGI (reference sequence). The V and J ends lost 5 bases and 5 bases, in that order; junction bases with no gene match: 13. The CDR3 loop reads CASSTVDSGRSNEQYF. The CDR3 DNA reads TGTGCCAGCAGTACGGTTGATAGCGGGAGATCGAACGAGCAGTACTTC.

The chain carries TRBV3-1 (or the pseudogene TRBV3-2) and TRBJ2-1; 11 positions match TRBD1. Germline trimming cut 4 bases from V and 12 bases from J; bases unmatched to any gene: 17. Germline CDR1 reads LGHDT; CDR2 reads YNNKEL (reference sequence). The CDR3 covers 17 residues. CDR3 coding DNA: TGTGCCAGCAGCCCTAATCTCGGGACAGGGGGGTTTGATGGGCAGTTCTTC. Protein sequence: CASSPNLGTGGFDGQFF.

Concerning this clone: Compared with germline, one end of the junction differs, possibly owing to a read error. The V gene is TRBV11-3, the J gene TRBJ2-7, with 8 bases aligning to TRBD1. This CDR3 comprises 12 residues. Germline CDR1 reads SGHNT; CDR2 reads YENEEA. The CDR3 region has the DNA TGTGCCAGCAGCTTATCGTTGGACAGGGATTGCTTC. Its protein product is CASSLSLDRDCF.

The CDR3 reads CASSLRQEEGYTF. The CDR3 coding sequence is TGTGCCAGCAGCTTACGACAGGAAGAGGGCTACACCTTC. This rearrangement joins TRBV7-9 to TRBJ1-2; a weak D match, TRBD1 (6 bases). The CDR3 sequence is 13 residues long. The V end lost 2 bases, the J end lost 8 bases, and 12 bases lay between the germline ends. Germline V gene lookup returns CDR1 SEHNR and CDR2 FQNEAQ (reference sequence).

This clone was counted once. The chain carries TRBV6-5 and TRBJ1-1; 7 positions match TRBD1. V dropped 6 bases and J dropped 4; count of bases not matched to a gene: 11. Germline V gene sequence: CDR1 MNHEY, CDR2 SVGAGI. This CDR3 has 15 residues. The CDR3 nucleotides are TGTGCCAGCAGATACAGGGGTCCGCCGGGCACTGAAGCTTTCTTT. It is translated as CASRYRGPPGTEAFF.